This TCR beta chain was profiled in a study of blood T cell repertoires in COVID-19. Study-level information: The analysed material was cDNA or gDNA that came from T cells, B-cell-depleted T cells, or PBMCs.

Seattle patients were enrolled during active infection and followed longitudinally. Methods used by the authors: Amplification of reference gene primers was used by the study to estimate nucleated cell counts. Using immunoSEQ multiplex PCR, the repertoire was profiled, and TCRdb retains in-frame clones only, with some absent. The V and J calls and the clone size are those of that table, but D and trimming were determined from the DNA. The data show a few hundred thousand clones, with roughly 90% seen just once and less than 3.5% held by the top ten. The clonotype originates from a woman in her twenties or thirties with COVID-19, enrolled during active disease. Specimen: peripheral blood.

The CDR3 DNA reads TGTGCCAGCAGCTTGGCCGGGACAGGGGTTTACAATGAGCAGTTCTTC. Amino acids: CASSLAGTGVYNEQFF. The gene calls are TRBV7-9 and TRBJ2-1; TRBD1 matches at 10 bases. Germline loops: CDR1 SEHNR, CDR2 FQNEAQ (reference sequence). This CDR3 region has 16 residues. The J segment lost 4 bases and the V segment lost 3 bases, leaving 6 bases of the junction unmatched.